This TCR beta chain derives from a study of cytomegalovirus exposure and HLA in healthy donors. To note about this clone: Its antigen remains unidentified.

The PCR contained 60 Vbeta and 13 Jbeta primers. Source study methods: About 10 million of about 80 million unique TCR beta chains were shared, per a later count. Assay: immunoSEQ multiplex PCR; the TCRdb copy retains only in-frame clones and omits some. D and trimming were read from the DNA, whereas the V and J calls and clone size are those reported in that table. The sample includes about 140,000 clones, 60% to 85% seen only once; the top ten take roughly 7.3%. Regarding the study as a whole: Across donors, most TCRs were seen rarely, yet some public ones were widespread.

Trimming pared 8 bases from V and 7 bases from J, leaving 15 bases between. The length of the CDR3 is 14 residues. Germline CDR1 MNHEY, CDR2 SVGAGI. The rearrangement links TRBV6-5 to TRBJ1-6; perhaps TRBD1 as D (5 bases). The sample comprised PBMCs. The receptor was isolated from a man aged 25-40 years in good health and CMV-seronegative. CDR3 sequence (DNA): TGTGCCAGCGGCGAGACAGTGTCAAATTCACCCCTCCACTTT. Its protein is CASGETVSNSPLHF.